This T cell receptor beta chain derives from a study of CD8 T cells in ankylosing spondylitis. Study-level points and caveats: About eight highly homologous variants made up a TCR beta motif that seemed to typify ankylosing spondylitis blood. Significantly higher representation of disease-linked clones was reported for matched ankylosing spondylitis synovial fluid.

One entry per CDR3 protein results from TCRdb running MiXCR on the 5' RACE reads. The sample carries about 130,000 distinct CDR3 sequences, about 10% recorded once. The sample holds many counts of this clonotype. The antigen is unknown. Germline-derived CDR1 and CDR2 are SGHNT and YENEEA. CDR3 length: 14 amino acids. Trimming removed 6 bases at V and 3 bases at J, with 12 bases between. This rearrangement joins TRBV11-3 to TRBJ2-1; D is ambiguous. Sample: blood, either unsorted or a sorted T cell fraction (not recorded which). The sequence was obtained from a female donor with ankylosing spondylitis or in good health (not recorded which). For the CDR3, the DNA is TGTGCCAGCAGACGAACGACTGGCTACAATGAGCAGTTCTTC. Protein sequence: CASRRTTGYNEQFF. The full variable domain, with the rest looked up from reference TRBV11-3 and TRBJ2-1, is EAGVVQSPRYKIIEKKQPVAFWCNPISGHNTLYWYLQNLGQGPELLIRYENEEAVDDSQLPKDRFSAERLKGVDSTLKIQPAELGDSAVYLCASRRTTGYNEQFFGPGTRLTVL.